This T cell receptor beta chain was recorded in a study of T cell repertoires in cytomegalovirus infection. Looking at the study overall: CMV epitopes, recently identified HLA-C-restricted and well-studied HLA-B-restricted, were used. Public TCR beta signatures marked donors with CMV infection and the matching HLA.

Concerning this clonotype: What it recognizes is unknown.

Overall study results and limits: It was HLA-C-restricted CMV-specific TCR beta clonotypes that dominated the response ex vivo.

Germline CDR1 is LGHNA and CDR2 is YSLEER. There are 13 residues in the CDR3. The trim removed 7 bases at V and 8 bases at J, leaving 7 bases unmatched. Each CDR3 protein gets one entry after TCRdb re-called the reads with MiXCR. Among some 590,000 distinct CDR3 sequences listed, around two fifths were seen once. This receptor was obtained from a human donor in good health (CMV status not recorded). Some clones in this sample may be carry-over from other donors' samples. The V gene is TRBV4-3, the J gene TRBJ2-1; 8 nucleotides agree with TRBD2. The specimen comprised cultured PBMCs, sampled from culture after CMV antigen stimulation. Written as DNA, the CDR3 is TGCGCCAGCACCGGGAGGGGGGCTGATGAGCAGTTCTTC. Translating it yields CASTGRGADEQFF.